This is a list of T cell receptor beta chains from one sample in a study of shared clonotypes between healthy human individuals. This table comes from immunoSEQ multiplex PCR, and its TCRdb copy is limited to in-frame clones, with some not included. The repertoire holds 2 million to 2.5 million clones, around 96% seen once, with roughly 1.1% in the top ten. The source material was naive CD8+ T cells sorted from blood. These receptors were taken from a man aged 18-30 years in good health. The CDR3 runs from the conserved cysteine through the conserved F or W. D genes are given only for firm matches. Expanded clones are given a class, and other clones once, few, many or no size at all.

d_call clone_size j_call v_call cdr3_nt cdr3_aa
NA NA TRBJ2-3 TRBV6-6 TGTGCCAGCAGCCCCAACTGGGTCTCTAGCACAGATACGCAGTATTTT CASSPNWVSSTDTQYF
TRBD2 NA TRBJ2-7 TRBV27 TGTGCCAGCACCGATAACGGGGGGGGGCAACATACCTACGAGCAGTACTTC CASTDNGGGQHTYEQYF
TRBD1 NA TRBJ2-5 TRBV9 TGTGCCAGCAGCGCGGGACAGCAAGAGACCCAGTACTTC CASSAGQQETQYF
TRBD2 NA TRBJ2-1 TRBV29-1 TGCAGCGTTGCCAGCGGGAACAATGAGCAGTTCTTC CSVASGNNEQFF
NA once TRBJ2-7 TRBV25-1 TGTGCCAGCAGTGGGGGATCCTACGAGCAGTACTTC CASSGGSYEQYF
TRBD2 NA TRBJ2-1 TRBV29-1 TGCAGCGTTGAAGAGGGGGGGACCTACAATGAGCAGTTCTTC CSVEEGGTYNEQFF
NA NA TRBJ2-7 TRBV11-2 TGTGCCAGCAGCTTAGGGGTAGGGGTTCGTTTCGAGCAGTACTTC CASSLGVGVRFEQYF
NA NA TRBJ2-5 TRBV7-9 TGTGCCAGCAGCTCTGGGCCGGGCCAGTACTTC CASSSGPGQYF
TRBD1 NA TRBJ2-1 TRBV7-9 TGTGCCAGCCCCTCCGGACAGGGCCTCTACAATGAGCAGTTCTTC CASPSGQGLYNEQFF
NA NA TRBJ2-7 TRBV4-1 TGCGCCAGCAGCCAAGAAAAGGGACTTAGCTACGAGCAGTACTTC CASSQEKGLSYEQYF
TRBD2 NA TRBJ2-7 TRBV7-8 TGTGCCAGCAGCGCCTACCCGGGCAGGGACTACTCCTACGAGCAGTACTTC CASSAYPGRDYSYEQYF
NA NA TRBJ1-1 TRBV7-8 TGTGCCAGCAGCTTATTCGCGAACGCTGAAGCTTTCTTT CASSLFANAEAFF
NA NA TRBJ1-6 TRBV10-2 TGCGCCAGCACTACAGGGTCCTCACCCCTCCACTTT CASTTGSSPLHF
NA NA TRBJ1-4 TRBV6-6 TGTGCCAGCAGGAACAGGGAGAATGAAAAACTGTTTTTT CASRNRENEKLFF
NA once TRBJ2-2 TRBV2 TGTGCCACCGACCGTGGGTCCGGGGAGCTGTTTTTT CATDRGSGELFF